Only a few counts were recorded for the clone carrying this TCR beta chain. Antigen unknown. The sample comes from a study of T-cell reconstitution after alpha-beta-depleted transplantation in children. Points from the study as a whole: Surviving recipient T cells and thymic progenitors underlay high day-60 TCRbeta diversity in some patients. Several hundred expanded graft clones reportedly were the source of alpha-beta T cells about two months after transplant.

Per germline, CDR1 MNHEY and CDR2 SVGEGT. The trim removed 4 bases at V and 5 bases at J, leaving 8 bases unmatched. This CDR3 is 16 amino acids long. The TCRbeta library incorporated unique molecular identifiers. TCRdb reprocessed the PCR reads with MiXCR, giving one entry per CDR3 protein. The repertoire consists of some 120,000 distinct CDR3 sequences, with roughly 9% occurring once and the leading ten covering 24%. The sequence came from a girl under three years old who had a stem cell transplant for combined immunodeficiency, so the T cells may come from the graft donor. V is TRBV6-2 or TRBV6-3 and J is TRBJ2-5; TRBD2 matches at 12 bases. The starting material was PBMCs, mostly from graft donor cells, obtained 180 days after TCRalphabeta/CD19-depleted stem cell transplant. CDR3 DNA sequence: TGTGCCAGCAGTTCGCGACTAGCGGGGGTTGAGGAGACCCAGTACTTC. This gives the protein CASSSRLAGVEETQYF.